This record covers a single T cell receptor (beta chain). Using immunoSEQ multiplex PCR, the repertoire was profiled, and TCRdb retains in-frame clones only, with some absent. The profile shows 150,000 to 200,000 clones, 84% of them singletons. This CDR3 spans 15 amino acids. V shed 1 base, J shed 7 bases, and the junction held 3 bases outside the gene matches. Germline V CDR1 and CDR2: SNHLY, FYNNEI. This record belongs to a study of cytomegalovirus exposure and HLA in healthy donors. Overall study context: The approximately 130 validation repertoires and the roughly 690 first-cohort repertoires shared a platform, a later analysis reported.

The TCR was taken from a man between 25 and 39 years old in good health and CMV-seropositive. The chain is built from TRBV2 and TRBJ2-6, with 8 bases lining up with TRBD2. Sequencing input: PBMCs. In DNA, the CDR3 is TGTGCCAGCAGTGAAGTAACTAGCGGAGCCAACGTCCTGACTTTC. This encodes CASSEVTSGANVLTF.